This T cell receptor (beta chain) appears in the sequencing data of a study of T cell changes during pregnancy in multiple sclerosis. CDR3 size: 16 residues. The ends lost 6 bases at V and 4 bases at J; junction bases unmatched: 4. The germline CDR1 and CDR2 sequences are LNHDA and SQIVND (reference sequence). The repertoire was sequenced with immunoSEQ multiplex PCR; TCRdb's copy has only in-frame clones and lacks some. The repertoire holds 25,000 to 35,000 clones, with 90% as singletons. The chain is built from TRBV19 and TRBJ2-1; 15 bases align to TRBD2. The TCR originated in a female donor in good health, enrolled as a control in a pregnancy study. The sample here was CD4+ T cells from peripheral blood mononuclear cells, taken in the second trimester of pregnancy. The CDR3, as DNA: TGTGCCAGTAGATCCGGGACTAGCGGGAGGTACAATGAGCAGTTCTTC. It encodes CASRSGTSGRYNEQFF.